This is a list of T cell receptor beta chains from one sample in a study of cytomegalovirus exposure and HLA in healthy donors. Measured with immunoSEQ multiplex PCR; TCRdb has only the in-frame clones, and not every one. The listing records some 60,000 clones. Sample: PBMCs. The receptors here all came from a man aged 25-45 years in good health and CMV-seropositive. The CDR3 runs from the conserved cysteine through the conserved F or W. Fields, in order: D gene, J gene, CDR3 length, V gene, CDR3 DNA, CDR3 protein. D genes are given only for firm matches.

>TRBD2|TRBJ2-7|15|TRBV11-2
TGTGCCAGCAGCCAAGGACTAGCGGGCTCCTACGAGCAGTACTTC
CASSQGLAGSYEQYF
>-|TRBJ1-1|12|TRBV11-3
TGTGCCAGCAGCTTGTTAACACATGAAGCTTTCTTT
CASSLLTHEAFF
>-|TRBJ1-4|13|TRBV6-1
TGTGCCAGCAGCAGATCAACTAATGAAAAACTGTTTTTT
CASSRSTNEKLFF
>-|TRBJ1-6|16|TRBV7-9
TGTGCCAGCACCCCAATCGGGAACTCCTATAATTCACCCCTCCCCTTT
CASTPIGNSYNSPLPF
>TRBD2|TRBJ2-5|14|TRBV5-6
TGTGCCAGCAGCTTTTATGGGGAGGGAGAGACCCAGTACTTC
CASSFYGEGETQYF
>-|TRBJ2-7|11|TRBV5-6
TGTGCCAGCAGCAACTCTACAGCGCAGTACTTC
CASSNSTAQYF
>TRBD1|TRBJ2-7|16|TRBV4-2
TGTGCCAGCAGCCAAGAATCAGGGGGCGCGTCCTACGAGCAGTACTTC
CASSQESGGASYEQYF
>-|TRBJ2-1|16|TRBV5-1
TGCGCCAGCAGCTTTCGATCTAGGAGGGTCACCGACGAGCAGTTCTTC
CASSFRSRRVTDEQFF
>TRBD2|TRBJ2-1|16|TRBV7-2
TGTGCCAGCAGCTTCTTGGGAGCGGGGGGCTTGGATGAGCAGTTCTTC
CASSFLGAGGLDEQFF
>-|TRBJ1-3|16|TRBV2
TGTGCCAGCAGTGACGCAGGATCCAGCTCTGGAAACACCATATATTTT
CASSDAGSSSGNTIYF
>-|TRBJ1-4|15|TRBV4-1
TGCGCCAGCAGTTACCCAGGGGCAACTAATGAAAAACTGTTTTTT
CASSYPGATNEKLFF
>TRBD1|TRBJ1-6|15|TRBV10-3
TGTGCCACCGGGGCCACGGGACAGACCAATTCACCCCTCCACTTT
CATGATGQTNSPLHF
>-|TRBJ2-5|12|TRBV11-1
TGTGCCAGCAGCTTAGCGGAGGGGACCCAGTACTTC
CASSLAEGTQYF
>-|TRBJ1-5|14|TRBV6-5
TGTGCCAGCAGTTACGGTCAGGGCGATCAGCCCCAGCATTTT
CASSYGQGDQPQHF
>-|TRBJ2-1|14|TRBV27
TGTGCCAGCAGAAGGGGGGGAGGGCCCAATGAGCAGTTCTTC
CASRRGGGPNEQFF
>-|TRBJ1-2|11|TRBV20-1
TGCAGTTACAGGTCTAACTATGGCTACACCTTC
CSYRSNYGYTF
>-|TRBJ2-3|15|TRBV5-8
TGTGCCAGCAGCTCCCACCTATCGGGTGCAGATACGCAGTATTTT
CASSSHLSGADTQYF
>TRBD1|TRBJ1-1|15|TRBV5-8
TGTGCCAGCAGCGTACGACAGGGAAGAACAACTGAAGCTTTCTTT
CASSVRQGRTTEAFF
>-|TRBJ2-7|13|TRBV6-4
TGTGCCAGCAGTCCAGGGGCAGAGGACGAGCAGTACTTC
CASSPGAEDEQYF
>-|TRBJ2-1|14|TRBV4-1
TGCGCCAGCAGCCTCCGGACACTAAGCGGGGAGCAGTTCTTC
CASSLRTLSGEQFF
>TRBD1|TRBJ2-1|15|TRBV29-1
TGCAGCGCTGTGTTACAGGGGCCCCTGGGTGAAGAGCAGTTCTTC
CSAVLQGPLGEEQFF
>TRBD2|TRBJ2-7|14|TRBV7-9
TGTGCCAGCAGCTTGACTAGCGGGAGGCACGAGCAGTACTTC
CASSLTSGRHEQYF
>-|TRBJ1-6|14|TRBV2
TGTGCCAGCAGGCCCGGGAGCTTTGATTCACCCCTCCACTTT
CASRPGSFDSPLHF
>TRBD2|TRBJ2-7|14|TRBV7-2
TGTGCCAGCAGCTTACCCGGGAGGGTGTACGAGCAGTACTTC
CASSLPGRVYEQYF
>TRBD1|TRBJ2-2|16|TRBV5-1
TGCGCCAGCAGAGATCCGGGACAGGGGAACACCGGGGAGCTGTTTTTT
CASRDPGQGNTGELFF
>TRBD1|TRBJ1-5|16|TRBV27
TGTGCCAGCAGTATCTCCAGACAGGGGAGCAATCAGCCCCAGCATTTT
CASSISRQGSNQPQHF
>TRBD1|TRBJ1-2|15|TRBV19
TGTGCCAGTAGTAAAATGGAGACAGGGGCTGGCGGCTACACCTTC
CASSKMETGAGGYTF
>TRBD2|TRBJ2-2|20|TRBV4-1
TGCGCCAGCAGACCTACCTGGACTAGCGGGAAAGGGAGGAGCACCGGGGAGCTGTTTTTT
CASRPTWTSGKGRSTGELFF
>TRBD1|TRBJ2-2|15|TRBV6-5
TGTGCCAGCACCCCCGGGACAGCGAACACCGGGGAGCTGTTTTTT
CASTPGTANTGELFF
>-|TRBJ2-7|14|TRBV6-5
TGTGCCAGCAGCGCTTTCGGAGCCGAGTGGGAGCAGTACTTC
CASSAFGAEWEQYF
>-|TRBJ1-1|13|TRBV6-5
TGTGCCAGCAGTGAAGGACAATTGGCAGAAGCTTTCTTT
CASSEGQLAEAFF
>TRBD1|TRBJ2-7|16|TRBV7-9
TGTGCCAGCAGCCCTAACGAGGACAGGGGCTCCTACGAGCAGTACTTC
CASSPNEDRGSYEQYF
>TRBD1|TRBJ1-5|15|TRBV30
TGTGCCGGGAGCAAACCACAGGGGAGCAATCAGCCCCAGCATTTT
CAGSKPQGSNQPQHF
>TRBD1|TRBJ2-1|16|TRBV15
TGTGCCACCAGCAGTGATGGGGGACAGAAATACAATGAGCAGTTCTTC
CATSSDGGQKYNEQFF
>-|TRBJ1-2|13|TRBV6-1
TGTGCCAGCAGTTCCGACAGAAACTATGGCTACACCTTC
CASSSDRNYGYTF
>TRBD1|TRBJ1-2|13|TRBV6-1
TGTGCCAGCAGAAGGACAGGGGATTATGGCTACACCTTC
CASRRTGDYGYTF
>-|TRBJ1-4|14|TRBV30
TGTGCCTGGAGTCAGGGGCGAGTAGGGGAAAAACTGTTTTTT
CAWSQGRVGEKLFF
>-|TRBJ1-2|14|TRBV18
TGTGCCAGCTCACTGGAGGGTTTGGGCTATGGCTACACCTTC
CASSLEGLGYGYTF
>-|TRBJ2-7|14|TRBV30
TGTGCCTGGAGTGTATCGACAGACGCCTACGAGCAGTACTTC
CAWSVSTDAYEQYF
>-|TRBJ1-1|15|TRBV7-9
TGTGCCAGCAGCTCTGGGGCGTCCGCTGTCCCTGAAGCTTTCTTT
CASSSGASAVPEAFF
>-|TRBJ1-2|14|TRBV6-1
TGTGCCAGCAGTGAAGAAAAGGGGCCCTATGGCTACACCTTC
CASSEEKGPYGYTF
>TRBD1|TRBJ1-5|15|TRBV13
TGTGCCAGCAGCTCCCACAGGGGGCGGAGTCAGCCCCAGCATTTT
CASSSHRGRSQPQHF
>TRBD1|TRBJ2-7|13|TRBV30
TGTGCCTGGAGCTGGGACAGGCTACGTGGGCAGTACTTC
CAWSWDRLRGQYF
>-|TRBJ2-1|16|TRBV2
TGTGCCAGCAGCCACTCTCGGGATGGGGTATACAATGAGCAGTTCTTC
CASSHSRDGVYNEQFF